Below, one T cell receptor (beta chain) is given with its context. No antigen is known for it. Sample-barcoded 5' priming and a J-beta primer mix drove a second PCR of 7 to 11 cycles. The yield of each sample was at least 2.5 million CDR3-containing paired-end reads. TCRdb re-analysed the 5' RACE reads in MiXCR, keeping a single row per CDR3 protein. Of some 1,000,000 distinct CDR3 sequences in the sample, almost 25% were seen once. The data stem from a study of blood T cells in healthy people across ages. Between the trimmed V and J ends, which lost 1 base and 7 bases, there was a span of 10 bases. CDR1 is SEHNR and CDR2 is FQNEAQ in the germline V gene (reference sequence). The CDR3 consists of 13 residues. General study results and limits: TCR beta diversity, measured per million T cells, fell in a roughly linear way with age. In long-lived donors, naive CD4+ cell counts and diversity exceeded those of aged donors.

The sample was also linked to a second study, of T cells of mothers and their children.

This sequence originates from a girl aged 2-10 years in good health. The chain is built from TRBV7-9 and TRBJ1-2, with D possibly matching TRBD1 (6 bases). Material: blood. In DNA, the CDR3 is TGTGCCAGCAGCTTAGAACAGGGACGTGGCTACACCTTC. Amino acids: CASSLEQGRGYTF.